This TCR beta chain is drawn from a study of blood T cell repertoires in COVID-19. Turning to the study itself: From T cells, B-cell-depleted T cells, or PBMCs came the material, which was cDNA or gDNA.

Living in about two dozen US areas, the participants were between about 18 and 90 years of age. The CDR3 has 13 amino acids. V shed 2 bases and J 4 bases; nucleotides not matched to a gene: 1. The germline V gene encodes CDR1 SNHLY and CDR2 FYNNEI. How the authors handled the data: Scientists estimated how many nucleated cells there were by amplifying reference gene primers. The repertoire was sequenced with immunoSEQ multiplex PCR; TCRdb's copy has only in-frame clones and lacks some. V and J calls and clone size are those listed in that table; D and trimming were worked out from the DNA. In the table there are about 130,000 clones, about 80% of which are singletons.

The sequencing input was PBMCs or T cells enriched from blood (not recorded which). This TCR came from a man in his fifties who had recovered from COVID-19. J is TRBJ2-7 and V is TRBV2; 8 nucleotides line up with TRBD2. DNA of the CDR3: TGTGCCAGCAGTGAACAGCGGGGGTACGAGCAGTACTTC. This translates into CASSEQRGYEQYF.